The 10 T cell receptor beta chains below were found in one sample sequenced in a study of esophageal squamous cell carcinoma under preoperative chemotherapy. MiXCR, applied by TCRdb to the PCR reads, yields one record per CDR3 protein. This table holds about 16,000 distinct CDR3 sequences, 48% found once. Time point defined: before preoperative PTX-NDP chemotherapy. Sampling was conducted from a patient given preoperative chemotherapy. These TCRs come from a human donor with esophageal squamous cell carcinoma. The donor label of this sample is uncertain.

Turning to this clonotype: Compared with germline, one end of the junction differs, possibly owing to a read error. The CDR3 region is CASSLYVGQGGRAQNIQYF. The CDR3 DNA reads TGTGCCAGCAGCTTATATGTAGGGCAGGGGGGCCGGGCCCAAAACATCCAGTACTTC. This chain joins TRBV11-2 and TRBJ2-4, with D tentatively TRBD1 (7 bases). This CDR3 comprises 19 residues. Germline lookup yields CDR1 SGHAT and CDR2 FQNNGV.

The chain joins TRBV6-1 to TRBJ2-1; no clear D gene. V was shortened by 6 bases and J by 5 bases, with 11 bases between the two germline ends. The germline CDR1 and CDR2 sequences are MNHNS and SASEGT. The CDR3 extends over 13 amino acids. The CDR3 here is CASSRQSDNEQFF. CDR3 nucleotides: TGTGCCAGCAGCAGGCAGAGCGACAATGAGCAGTTCTTC.

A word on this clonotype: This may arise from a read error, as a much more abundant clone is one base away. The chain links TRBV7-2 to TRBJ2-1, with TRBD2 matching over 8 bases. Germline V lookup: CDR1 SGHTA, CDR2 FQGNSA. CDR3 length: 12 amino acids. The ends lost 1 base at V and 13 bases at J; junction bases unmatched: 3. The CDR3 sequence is CASSLDAGGQFF. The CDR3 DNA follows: TGTGCCAGCAGCTTAGATGCGGGGGGTCAGTTCTTC.

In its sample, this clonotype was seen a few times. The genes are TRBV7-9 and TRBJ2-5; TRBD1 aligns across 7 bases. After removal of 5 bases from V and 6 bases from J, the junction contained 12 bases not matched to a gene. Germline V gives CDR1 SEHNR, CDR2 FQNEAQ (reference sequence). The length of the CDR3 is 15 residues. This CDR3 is CASSDRADPLKTQYF. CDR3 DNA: TGTGCCAGCAGCGACAGGGCAGACCCCTTAAAGACCCAGTACTTC.

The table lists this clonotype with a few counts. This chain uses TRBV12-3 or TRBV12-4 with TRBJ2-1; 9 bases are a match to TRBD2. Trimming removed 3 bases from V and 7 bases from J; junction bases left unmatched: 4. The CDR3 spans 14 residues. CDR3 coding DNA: TGTGCCAGCAGTTTGATAGCGGGAGTAAATGAGCAGTTCTTC. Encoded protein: CASSLIAGVNEQFF.

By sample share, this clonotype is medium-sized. As DNA, the CDR3 is TGTGCCAGGGGACAGGGTTTCCCTAACGGCTACGAGCAGTACTTC. This gives the protein CARGQGFPNGYEQYF. The chain couples TRBV6-1 to TRBJ2-7, with 9 bases identical to TRBD1. The CDR3 loop spans 15 amino acids. Germline-derived CDR1 and CDR2 are MNHNS and SASEGT. V gave up 9 bases and J gave up 3 bases; unmatched junction bases: 12.

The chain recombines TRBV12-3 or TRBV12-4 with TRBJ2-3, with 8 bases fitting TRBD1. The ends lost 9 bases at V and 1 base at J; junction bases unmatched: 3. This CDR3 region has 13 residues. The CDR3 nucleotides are TGTGCCAGTCAGACAGGGGGCACAGATACGCAGTATTTT. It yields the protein CASQTGGTDTQYF.

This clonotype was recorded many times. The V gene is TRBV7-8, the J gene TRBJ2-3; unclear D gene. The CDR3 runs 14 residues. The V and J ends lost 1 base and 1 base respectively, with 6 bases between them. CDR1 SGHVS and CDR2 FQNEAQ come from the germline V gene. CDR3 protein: CASSLGVGTDTQYF. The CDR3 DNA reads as TGTGCCAGCAGCTTAGGGGTCGGCACAGATACGCAGTATTTT.

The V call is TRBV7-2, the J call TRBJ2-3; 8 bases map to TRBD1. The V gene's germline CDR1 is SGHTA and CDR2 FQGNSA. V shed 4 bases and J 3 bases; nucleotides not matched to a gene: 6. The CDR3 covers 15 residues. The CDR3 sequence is CASSSRTGWTDTQYF. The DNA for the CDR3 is TGTGCCAGCAGCTCCCGGACAGGGTGGACAGATACGCAGTATTTT.

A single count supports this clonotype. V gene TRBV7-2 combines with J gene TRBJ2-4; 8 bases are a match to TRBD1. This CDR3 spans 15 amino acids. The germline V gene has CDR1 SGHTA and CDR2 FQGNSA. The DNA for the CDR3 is TGTGGCAGGGGGCATGGGGGGCATGCCCAAGACATTCAGTACTTC. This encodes CGRGHGGHAQDIQYF.